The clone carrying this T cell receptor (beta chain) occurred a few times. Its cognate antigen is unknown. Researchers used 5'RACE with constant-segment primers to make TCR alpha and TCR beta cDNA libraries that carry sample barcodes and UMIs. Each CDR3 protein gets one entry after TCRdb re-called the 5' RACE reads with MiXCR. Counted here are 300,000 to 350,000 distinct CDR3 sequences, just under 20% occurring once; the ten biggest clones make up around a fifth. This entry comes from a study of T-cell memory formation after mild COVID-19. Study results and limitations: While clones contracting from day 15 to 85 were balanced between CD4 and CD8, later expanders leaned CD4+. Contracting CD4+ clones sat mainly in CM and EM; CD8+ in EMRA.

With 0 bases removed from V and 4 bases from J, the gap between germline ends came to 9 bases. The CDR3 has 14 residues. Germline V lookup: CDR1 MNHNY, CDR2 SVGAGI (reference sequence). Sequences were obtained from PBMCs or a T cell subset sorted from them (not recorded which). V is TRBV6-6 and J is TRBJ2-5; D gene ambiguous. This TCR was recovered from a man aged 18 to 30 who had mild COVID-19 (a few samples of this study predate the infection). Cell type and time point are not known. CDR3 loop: CASSYSNGLETQYF. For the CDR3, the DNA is TGTGCCAGCAGTTACTCGAACGGCCTAGAGACCCAGTACTTC.